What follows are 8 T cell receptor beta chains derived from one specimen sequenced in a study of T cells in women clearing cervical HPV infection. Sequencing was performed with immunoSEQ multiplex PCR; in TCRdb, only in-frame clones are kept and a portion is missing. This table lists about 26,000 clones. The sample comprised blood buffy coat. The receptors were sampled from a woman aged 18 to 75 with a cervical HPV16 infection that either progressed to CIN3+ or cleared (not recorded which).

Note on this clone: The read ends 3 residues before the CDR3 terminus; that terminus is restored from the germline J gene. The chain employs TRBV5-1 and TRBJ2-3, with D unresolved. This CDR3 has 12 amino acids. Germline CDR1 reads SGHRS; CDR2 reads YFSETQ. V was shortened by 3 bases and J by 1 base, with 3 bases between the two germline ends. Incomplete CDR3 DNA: TGCGCCAGCAGCTCAGGCACAGATACG. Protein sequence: CASSSGTDT. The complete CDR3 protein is CASSSGTDTQYF.

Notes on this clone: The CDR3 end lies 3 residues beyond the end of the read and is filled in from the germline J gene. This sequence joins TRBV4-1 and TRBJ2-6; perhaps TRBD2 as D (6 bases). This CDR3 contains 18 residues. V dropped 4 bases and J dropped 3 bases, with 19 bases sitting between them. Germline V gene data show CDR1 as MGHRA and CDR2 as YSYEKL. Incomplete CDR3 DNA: TGCGCCAGCAGCCCAGACGGGCGGGATGTTGTTGGGGCCAACGTC. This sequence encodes CASSPDGRDVVGANV. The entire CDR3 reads CASSPDGRDVVGANVLTF.

The CDR3 loop reads CASSVSGTGYYNEQFF. CDR3 DNA (partial): TGTGCCAGCAGTGTATCCGGGACAGGTTACTACAATGAG. V gene TRBV28 combines with J gene TRBJ2-1; 8 positions match TRBD1. The read comes to an end 3 residues before the CDR3 does, leaving the germline J gene to fill in the end. V lost 5 bases, J lost 3 bases, and 9 bases stayed unmatched. CDR3 size: 16 residues. Per the germline V gene, CDR1 is MDHEN and CDR2 is SYDVKM.

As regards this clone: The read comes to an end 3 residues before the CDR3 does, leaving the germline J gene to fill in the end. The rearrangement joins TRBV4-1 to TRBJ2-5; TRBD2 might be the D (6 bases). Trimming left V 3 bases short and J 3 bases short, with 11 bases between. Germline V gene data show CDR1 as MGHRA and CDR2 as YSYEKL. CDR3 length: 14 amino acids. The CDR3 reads CASSHAGTEETQYF. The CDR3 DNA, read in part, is TGCGCCAGCAGCCATGCGGGAACCGAAGAGACC.

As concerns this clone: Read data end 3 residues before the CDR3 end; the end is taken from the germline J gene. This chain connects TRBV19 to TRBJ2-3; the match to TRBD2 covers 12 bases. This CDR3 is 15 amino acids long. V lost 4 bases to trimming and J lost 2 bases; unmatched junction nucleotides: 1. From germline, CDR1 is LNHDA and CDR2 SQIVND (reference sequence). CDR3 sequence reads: CASSRLAGDTDTQYF. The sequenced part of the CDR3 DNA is TGTGCCAGTAGTAGACTAGCGGGGGACACAGATACG.

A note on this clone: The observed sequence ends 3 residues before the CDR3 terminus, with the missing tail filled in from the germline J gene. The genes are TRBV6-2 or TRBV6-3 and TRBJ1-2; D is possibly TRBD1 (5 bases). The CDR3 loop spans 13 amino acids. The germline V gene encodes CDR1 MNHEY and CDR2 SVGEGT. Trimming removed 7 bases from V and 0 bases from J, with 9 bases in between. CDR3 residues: CASKETANYGYTF. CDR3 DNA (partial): TGTGCCAGCAAAGAGACAGCTAACTATGGC.

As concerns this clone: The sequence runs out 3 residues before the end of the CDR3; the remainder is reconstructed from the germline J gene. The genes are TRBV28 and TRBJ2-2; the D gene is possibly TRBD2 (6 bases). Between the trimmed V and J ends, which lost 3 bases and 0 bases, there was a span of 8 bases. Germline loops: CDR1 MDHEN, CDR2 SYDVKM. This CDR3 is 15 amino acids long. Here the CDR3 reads CASSFGGTNTGELFF. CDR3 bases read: TGTGCCAGCAGTTTTGGCGGGACGAACACCGGGGAG.

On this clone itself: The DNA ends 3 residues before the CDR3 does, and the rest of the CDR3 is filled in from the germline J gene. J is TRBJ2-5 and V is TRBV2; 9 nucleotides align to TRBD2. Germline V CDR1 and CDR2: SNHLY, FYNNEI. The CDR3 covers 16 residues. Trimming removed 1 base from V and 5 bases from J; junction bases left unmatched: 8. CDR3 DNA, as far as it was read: TGTGCCAGCAGTGAAGGGGGTGGGACTAGCATCGAGACC. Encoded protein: CASSEGGGTSIET. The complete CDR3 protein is CASSEGGGTSIETQYF.